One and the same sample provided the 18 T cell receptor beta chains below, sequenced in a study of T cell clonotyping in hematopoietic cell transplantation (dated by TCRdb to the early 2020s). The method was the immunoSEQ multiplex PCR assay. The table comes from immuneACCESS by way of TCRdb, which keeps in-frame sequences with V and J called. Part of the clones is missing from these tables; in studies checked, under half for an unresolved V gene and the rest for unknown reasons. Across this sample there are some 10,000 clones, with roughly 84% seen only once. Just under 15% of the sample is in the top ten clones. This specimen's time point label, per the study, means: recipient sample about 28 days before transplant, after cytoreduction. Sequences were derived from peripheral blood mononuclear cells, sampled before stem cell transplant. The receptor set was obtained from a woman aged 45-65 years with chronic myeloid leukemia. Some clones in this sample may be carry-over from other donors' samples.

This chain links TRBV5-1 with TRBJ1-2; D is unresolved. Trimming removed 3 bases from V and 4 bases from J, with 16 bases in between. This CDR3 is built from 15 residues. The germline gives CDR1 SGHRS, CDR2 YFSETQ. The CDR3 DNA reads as TGCGCCAGCAGCTCGGTGGGATCGTCACTCTATGGCTACACCTTC. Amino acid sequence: CASSSVGSSLYGYTF.

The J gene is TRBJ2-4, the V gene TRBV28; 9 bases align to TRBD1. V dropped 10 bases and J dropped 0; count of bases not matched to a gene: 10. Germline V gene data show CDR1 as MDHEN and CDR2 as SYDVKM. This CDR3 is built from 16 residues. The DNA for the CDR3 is TGTGCCACCAACCTCGGGACAGGGCTAGCCAAAAACATTCAGTACTTC. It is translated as CATNLGTGLAKNIQYF.

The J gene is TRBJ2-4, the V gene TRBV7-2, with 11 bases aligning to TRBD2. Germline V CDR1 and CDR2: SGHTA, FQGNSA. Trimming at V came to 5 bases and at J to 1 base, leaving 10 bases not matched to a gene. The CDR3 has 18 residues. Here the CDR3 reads CASSGPLSGGVAKNIQYF. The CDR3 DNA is TGTGCCAGCAGCGGTCCACTTAGCGGGGGGGTGGCCAAAAACATTCAGTACTTC.

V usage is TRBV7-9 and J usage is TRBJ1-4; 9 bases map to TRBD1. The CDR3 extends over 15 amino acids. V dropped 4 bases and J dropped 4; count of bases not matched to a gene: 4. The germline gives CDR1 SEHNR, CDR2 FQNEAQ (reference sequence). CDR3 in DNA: TGTGCCAGCAGCTACACAGGGGGCGTTAATGAAAAACTGTTTTTT. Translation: CASSYTGGVNEKLFF. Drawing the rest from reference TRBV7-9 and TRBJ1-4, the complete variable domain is DTGVSQNPRHKITKRGQNVTFRCDPISEHNRLYWYRQTLGQGPEFLTYFQNEAQLEKSRLLSDRFSAERPKGSFSTLEIQRTEQGDSAMYLCASSYTGGVNEKLFFGSGTQLSVL.

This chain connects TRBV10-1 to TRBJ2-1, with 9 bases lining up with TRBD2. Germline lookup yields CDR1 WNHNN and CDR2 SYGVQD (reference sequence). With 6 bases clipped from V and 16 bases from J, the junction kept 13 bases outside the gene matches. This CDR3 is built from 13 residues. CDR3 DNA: TGCGCCAGCAGATTAGCGGGAGCCCCAAATCCCTTCTTC. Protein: CASRLAGAPNPFF.

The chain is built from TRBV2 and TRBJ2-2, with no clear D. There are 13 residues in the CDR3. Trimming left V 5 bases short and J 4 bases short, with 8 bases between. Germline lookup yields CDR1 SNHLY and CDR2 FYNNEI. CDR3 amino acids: CASSRETTGELFF. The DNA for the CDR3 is TGTGCCAGCAGTCGTGAGACCACCGGGGAGCTGTTTTTT.

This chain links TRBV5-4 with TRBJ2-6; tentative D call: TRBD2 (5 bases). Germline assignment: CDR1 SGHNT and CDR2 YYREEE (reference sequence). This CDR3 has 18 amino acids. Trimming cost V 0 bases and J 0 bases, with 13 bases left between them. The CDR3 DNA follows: TGTGCCAGCAGCTTGGGTCCAGATACTAGCTCTGGGGCCAACGTCCTGACTTTC. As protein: CASSLGPDTSSGANVLTF.

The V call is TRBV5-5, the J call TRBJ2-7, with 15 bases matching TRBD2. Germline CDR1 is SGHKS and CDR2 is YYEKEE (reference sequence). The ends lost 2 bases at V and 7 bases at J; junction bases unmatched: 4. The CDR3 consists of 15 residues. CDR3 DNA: TGTGCCAGCAGCTTAGGACTAGCGGGAGGGAAAGAGCAGTACTTC. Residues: CASSLGLAGGKEQYF.

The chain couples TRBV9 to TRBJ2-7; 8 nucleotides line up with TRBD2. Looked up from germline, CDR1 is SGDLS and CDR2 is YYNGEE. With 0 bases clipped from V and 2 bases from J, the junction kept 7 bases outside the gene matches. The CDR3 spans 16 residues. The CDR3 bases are TGTGCCAGCAGCGTAGGAGGTAGCGGGGTTCCCTACGAGCAGTACTTC. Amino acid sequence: CASSVGGSGVPYEQYF.

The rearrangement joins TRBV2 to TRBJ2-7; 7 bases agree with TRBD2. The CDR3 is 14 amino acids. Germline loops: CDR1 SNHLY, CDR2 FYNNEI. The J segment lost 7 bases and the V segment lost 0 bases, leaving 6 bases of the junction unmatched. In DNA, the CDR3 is TGTGCCAGCAGTGAAGCGGTAGGACTAGGGGAGCAGTACTTC. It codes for CASSEAVGLGEQYF.

CDR3 sequence reads: CAWRTSGRELTQYF. CDR3 DNA: TGTGCCTGGAGGACTAGCGGGAGGGAGTTGACGCAGTATTTT. The chain carries TRBV30 and TRBJ2-3; 14 bases are shared with TRBD2. V lost 3 bases and J lost 9; bases outside the gene matches: 5. This CDR3 is 14 amino acids long. CDR1 and CDR2 (germline): GTSNPN, SVGIG (reference sequence).

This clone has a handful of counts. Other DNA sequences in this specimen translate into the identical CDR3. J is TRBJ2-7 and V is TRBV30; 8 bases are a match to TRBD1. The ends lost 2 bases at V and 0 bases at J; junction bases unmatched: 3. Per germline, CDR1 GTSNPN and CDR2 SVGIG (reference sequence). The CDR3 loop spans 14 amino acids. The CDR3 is CAWSTGTGSYEQYF. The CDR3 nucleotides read TGTGCCTGGAGTACCGGGACAGGCTCCTACGAGCAGTACTTC.

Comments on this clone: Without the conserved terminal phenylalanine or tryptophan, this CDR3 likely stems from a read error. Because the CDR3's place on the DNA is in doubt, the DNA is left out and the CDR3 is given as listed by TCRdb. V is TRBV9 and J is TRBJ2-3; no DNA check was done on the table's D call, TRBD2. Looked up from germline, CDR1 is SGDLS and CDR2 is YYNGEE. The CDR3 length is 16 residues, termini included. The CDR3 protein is CASRAGGTDTQYFGLL.

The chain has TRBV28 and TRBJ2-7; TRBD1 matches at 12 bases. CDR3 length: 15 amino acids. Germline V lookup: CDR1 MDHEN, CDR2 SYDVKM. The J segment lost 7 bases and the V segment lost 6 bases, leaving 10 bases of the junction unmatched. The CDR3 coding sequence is TGTGCCAGCAGGGGGGGACAGGGGGCCTTCTGGGAGCAGTACTTC. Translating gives CASRGGQGAFWEQYF.

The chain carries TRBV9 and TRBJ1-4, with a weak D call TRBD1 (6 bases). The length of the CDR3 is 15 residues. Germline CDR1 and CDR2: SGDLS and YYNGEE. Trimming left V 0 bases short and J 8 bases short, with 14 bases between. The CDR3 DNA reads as TGTGCCAGCAGCGTAGCGCCAGGGGTAGGAGAAAAACTGTTTTTT. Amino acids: CASSVAPGVGEKLFF.

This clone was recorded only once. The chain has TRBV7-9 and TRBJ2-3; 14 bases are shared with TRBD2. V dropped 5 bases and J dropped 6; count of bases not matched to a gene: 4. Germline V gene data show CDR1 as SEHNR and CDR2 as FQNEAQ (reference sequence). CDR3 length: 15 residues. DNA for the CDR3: TGTGCCAGCAGCCTGGGGACTAGCGGGAGTGATACGCAGTATTTT. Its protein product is CASSLGTSGSDTQYF.

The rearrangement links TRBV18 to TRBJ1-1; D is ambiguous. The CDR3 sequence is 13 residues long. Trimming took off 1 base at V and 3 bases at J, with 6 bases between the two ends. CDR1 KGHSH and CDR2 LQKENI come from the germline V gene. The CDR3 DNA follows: TGTGCCAGCTCACCACAAGTGGACACTGAAGCTTTCTTT. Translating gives CASSPQVDTEAFF.

In DNA form, the CDR3 reads TGTGCCAGCAGTGAAGGGCCGGGACAGGGAGGGGTGGAGCTGTTTTTT. Protein sequence: CASSEGPGQGGVELFF. The chain joins TRBV2 to TRBJ2-2; 9 positions agree with TRBD1. The CDR3 sequence is 16 residues long. CDR1 SNHLY and CDR2 FYNNEI come from the germline V gene. With V trimmed by 1 base and J by 10 bases, 10 bases remained unmatched.